This T cell receptor (beta chain) was captured in a study of cytomegalovirus exposure and HLA in healthy donors. Overall study results and limits: There were a few CMV-associated chains whose specificity for CMV antigens was confirmed in vitro. Fewer N-insertions (relative to the roughly 630-donor mean) were reportedly seen in an Asian-associated ancestry cluster in a later analysis. The study found most TCR sequences rare, yet found some public TCRs in many donors.

The CDR3 contains 14 residues. The germline CDR1 and CDR2 sequences are MNHEY and SVGAGI. J gave up 2 bases and V 5 bases, and 5 bases lay outside the gene matches. Notes on this clone: The antigen is undetermined.

It was with 60 Vbeta and 13 Jbeta primers that the PCR ran. Per the study methods: A later analysis tallied some 80 million unique TCR beta chains, approximately 10 million of them shared. Repertoires were generated with immunoSEQ multiplex PCR, while TCRdb's copy carries only in-frame clones and drops some. V, J and clone size reflect that table, while D and trimming were determined from the DNA. The table records under 200,000 clones, about 80% of them present only once. The V gene is TRBV6-5, the J gene TRBJ2-7, with TRBD2 identical over 8 bases. Sequencing used PBMCs. The source is a middle-aged woman in good health and CMV-seronegative. The CDR3 loop is CASSPGLGTYEQYF. The CDR3 coding sequence is TGTGCCAGCAGTCCGGGACTAGGGACCTACGAGCAGTACTTC.